A single sample gave rise to the 5 T cell receptor beta chains below, sequenced in a study of technical replicates of blood from a handful of donors. Method: immunoSEQ multiplex PCR; TCRdb's copy keeps in-frame clones and lacks some. The sample has about 100,000 clones; 85% to 95% are singletons. Sequencing was carried out using T cells isolated from PBMCs. The receptors come from a human donor in good health.

The V call is TRBV6-6, the J call TRBJ1-5; 8 bases match TRBD1. V dropped 5 bases and J dropped 6; count of bases not matched to a gene: 9. The germline V gene has CDR1 MNHNY and CDR2 SVGAGI (reference sequence). CDR3 size: 15 residues. CDR3 bases: TGTGCCAGCAGTCCTACAGGGGGGATATCTCAGCCCCAGCATTTT. Protein: CASSPTGGISQPQHF.

Comment on this clone: A read error may account for a junction end that differs from germline. Other DNA sequences in the same sample also yield this CDR3. This sequence joins TRBV2 and TRBJ1-5, with a tentative D call TRBD1 (6 bases). The CDR3 consists of 12 residues. Germline assignment: CDR1 SNHLY and CDR2 FYNNEI. The CDR3 nucleotides read TGTGCCAGCGGGACGGGGGGGCAGCTCCAGCATTTT. Encoded protein: CASGTGGQLQHF.

The chain couples TRBV5-1 to TRBJ1-2; D may be TRBD1 (5 bases). Germline CDR1 SGHRS, CDR2 YFSETQ. The CDR3 has 13 amino acids. V was pared by 1 base and J by 3 bases, with 7 bases between. This CDR3 is CASSLQGDYGYTF. The DNA of the CDR3 is TGCGCCAGCAGCTTGCAGGGCGACTATGGCTACACCTTC.

The chain joins TRBV7-8 to TRBJ2-4; a possible D gene is TRBD2 (5 bases). The CDR3 spans 16 residues. Germline V lookup: CDR1 SGHVS, CDR2 FQNEAQ. V lost 5 bases to trimming and J lost 1 base, with 15 bases between them. CDR3 in amino acids: CASSPYRPGAKNIQYF. CDR3 DNA sequence: TGTGCCAGCAGCCCCTATCGGCCGGGGGCCAAAAACATTCAGTACTTC. Drawing the rest from reference TRBV7-8 and TRBJ2-4, the complete variable domain is GAGVSQSPRYKVAKRGQDVALRCDPISGHVSLFWYQQALGQGPEFLTYFQNEAQLDKSGLPSDRFFAERPEGSVSTLKIQRTQQEDSAVYLCASSPYRPGAKNIQYFGAGTRLSVL.

The V call is TRBV20-1, the J call TRBJ2-1, with D hard to call. Germline V lookup: CDR1 DFQATT, CDR2 SNEGSKA (reference sequence). V dropped 5 bases and J dropped 4 bases, with 6 bases sitting between them. The CDR3 consists of 11 residues. The CDR3 sequence: CSAPTYNEQFF. The DNA of the CDR3 is TGCAGTGCTCCAACATACAATGAGCAGTTCTTC.